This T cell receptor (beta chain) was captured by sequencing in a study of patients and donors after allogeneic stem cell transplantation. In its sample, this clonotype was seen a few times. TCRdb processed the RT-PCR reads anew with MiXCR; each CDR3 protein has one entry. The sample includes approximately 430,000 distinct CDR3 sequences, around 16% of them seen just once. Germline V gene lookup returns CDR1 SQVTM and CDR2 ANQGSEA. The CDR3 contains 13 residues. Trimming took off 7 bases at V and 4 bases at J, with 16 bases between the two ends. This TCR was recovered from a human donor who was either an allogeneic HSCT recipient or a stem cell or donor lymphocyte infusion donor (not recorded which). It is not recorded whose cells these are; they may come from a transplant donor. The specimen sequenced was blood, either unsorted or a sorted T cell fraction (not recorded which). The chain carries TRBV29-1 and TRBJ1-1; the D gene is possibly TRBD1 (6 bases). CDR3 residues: CSALQGSSTEAFF. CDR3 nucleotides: TGCAGCGCTCTCCAGGGGTCCAGCACTGAAGCTTTCTTT. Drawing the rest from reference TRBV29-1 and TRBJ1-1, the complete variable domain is SAVISQKPSRDICQRGTSLTIQCQVDSQVTMMFWYRQQPGQSLTLIATANQGSEATYESGFVIDKFPISRPNLTFSTLTVSNMSPEDSSIYLCSALQGSSTEAFFGQGTRLTVV.